The 24 T cell receptor beta chains listed next were all sequenced from one sample in a study of T-cell reconstitution after alpha-beta-depleted transplantation in children (TCRdb year 2016). Library preparation employed PCR. Instrument on record: Illumina HiSeq 2500. TCR library preparation used molecular barcoding, with unique molecular identifiers applied to normalize quantification of the TCRbeta repertoire. TCRdb passed the public sequencing reads through fastp at Q25 and MiXCR, retaining productive beta sequences. A single entry per CDR3 protein holds the most common genes and DNA from its merged rows. Here the sample has about 640,000 distinct CDR3 sequences; 16% occur a single time. The ten most abundant clones make up about 1.1% of the sample. This specimen consisted of PBMCs from the stem cell graft donor, obtained from the stem cell graft. These receptors were obtained from a human donor who donated a stem cell graft to a child with acute myeloid leukemia.

In this sample, this clonotype turned up many times. The chain links TRBV10-3 to TRBJ2-7; 12 bases fit TRBD2. V shed 2 bases, J shed 4 bases, and the junction held 0 bases outside the gene matches. Germline V lookup: CDR1 ENHRY, CDR2 SYGVKD. This CDR3 spans 14 amino acids. CDR3 nucleotide sequence: TGTGCCATCAGTGAGACTAGCGGGGGGTACGAGCAGTACTTC. Protein sequence: CAISETSGGYEQYF.

The sample holds many counts of this clonotype. The V and J genes are TRBV7-2 and TRBJ2-1, with D possibly TRBD1 on 6 matching bases. CDR3 size: 14 residues. V lost 5 bases and J 6 bases, leaving 14 bases between the germline ends. Germline-derived CDR1 and CDR2 are SGHTA and FQGNSA. Written as DNA, the CDR3 is TGTGCCAGCAGCGAAGCCGACAGGCCCAATGAGCAGTTCTTC. Its protein product is CASSEADRPNEQFF. Supplemented by reference TRBV7-2 and TRBJ2-1, the full variable domain reads GAGVSQSPSNKVTEKGKDVELRCDPISGHTALYWYRQSLGQGLEFLIYFQGNSAPDKSGLPSDRFSAERTGGSVSTLTIQRTQQEDSAVYLCASSEADRPNEQFFGPGTRLTVL.

This clonotype was seen only a few times. The chain is built from TRBV7-9 and TRBJ2-7, with D tentatively TRBD2 (7 bases). The germline V and J ends were trimmed by 0 bases and 0 bases, with 9 bases remaining between them. Germline V gives CDR1 SEHNR, CDR2 FQNEAQ (reference sequence). This CDR3 is 15 amino acids long. The CDR3 loop reads CASSLARGLSYEQYF. The CDR3 DNA follows: TGTGCCAGCAGCTTAGCGCGGGGGCTCTCCTACGAGCAGTACTTC. Using reference TRBV7-9 and TRBJ2-7 for the parts outside the CDR3, the full variable domain is DTGVSQNPRHKITKRGQNVTFRCDPISEHNRLYWYRQTLGQGPEFLTYFQNEAQLEKSRLLSDRFSAERPKGSFSTLEIQRTEQGDSAMYLCASSLARGLSYEQYFGPGTRLTVT.

This clonotype appeared once. A single base separates this from a much larger clone, so it may be a read error. The rearrangement uses TRBV5-5 and TRBJ2-3; D perhaps matches TRBD2 (7 bases). This CDR3 region has 13 residues. Deletions cut 9 bases from V and 3 bases from J, with 14 bases between. Germline loops: CDR1 SGHKS, CDR2 YYEKEE (reference sequence). The CDR3 DNA follows: TGTGCCAACAAGGCGGGGGCAACAGATACGCAGTATTTT. Protein product: CANKAGATDTQYF.

This clonotype showed up just a few times. V gene TRBV7-9 combines with J gene TRBJ2-2; D is uncertain. Trimming shortened V by 5 bases and J by 8 bases, and 12 bases separated the two germline ends. The CDR3 has 13 residues. Looked up from germline, CDR1 is SEHNR and CDR2 is FQNEAQ (reference sequence). CDR3 DNA sequence: TGTGCCAGCAGCCGACCGTCCACTGGGGAGCTGTTTTTT. Residues: CASSRPSTGELFF.

This clonotype was detected ten times or more. The V call is TRBV12-3 or TRBV12-4, the J call TRBJ2-5; D remains unclear. The CDR3 length is 14 residues. The V and J ends lost 3 bases and 1 base respectively, with 9 bases between them. The CDR3 loop is CASSFRPSQETQYF. CDR3 coding DNA: TGTGCCAGCAGTTTCCGGCCCTCCCAAGAGACCCAGTACTTC.

V is TRBV11-2 and J is TRBJ2-2; D is unresolved. V was pared by 5 bases and J by 4 bases, with 14 bases between. Germline-derived CDR1 and CDR2 are SGHAT and FQNNGV. This CDR3 region has 15 residues. CDR3 protein: CASSPEAVGTGELFF. CDR3 DNA: TGTGCCAGCAGCCCTGAGGCAGTCGGCACCGGGGAGCTGTTTTTT.

There are many counts of this clonotype. This rearrangement joins TRBV29-1 to TRBJ1-2, with TRBD1 identical over 8 bases. Trimming cost V 4 bases and J 8 bases; bases outside gene matches: 3. Looked up from germline, CDR1 is SQVTM and CDR2 is ANQGSEA. The CDR3 runs 11 residues. CDR3 coding DNA: TGCAGCGTTGGCAGGGGGCAGGGCTACACCTTC. Its translation: CSVGRGQGYTF.

This clonotype was seen a handful of times. The chain recombines TRBV6-6 with TRBJ2-7; 9 nucleotides line up with TRBD1. Germline trimming cut 6 bases from V and 6 bases from J; bases unmatched to any gene: 6. This CDR3 is built from 13 residues. Per germline, CDR1 MNHNY and CDR2 SVGAGI (reference sequence). CDR3 sequence: CASSKGQGGEQYV. The CDR3 DNA sequence: TGTGCCAGCAGCAAGGGACAGGGAGGCGAGCAGTACGTC.

This clonotype was seen a handful of times. The chain employs TRBV30 and TRBJ2-3; 9 nucleotides line up with TRBD1. V shed 3 bases and J 0 bases; nucleotides not matched to a gene: 4. Germline V CDR1 and CDR2: GTSNPN, SVGIG (reference sequence). CDR3 size: 15 residues. The CDR3 region is CAWSPGQGSTDTQYF. DNA of the CDR3: TGTGCCTGGAGCCCCGGACAGGGGAGCACAGATACGCAGTATTTT.

With respect to this clonotype: A much larger clone is a single base away; this may be a read error. The rearrangement uses TRBV6-1 and TRBJ2-7; D is unclear. The CDR3 spans 13 residues. Looked up from germline, CDR1 is MNHNS and CDR2 is SASEGT. CDR3 region: CASSEQAPYERYV. The CDR3 nucleotides are TGTGCCAGCAGTGAACAGGCACCCTACGAGCGGTACGTC.

This chain uses TRBV12-3 or TRBV12-4 with TRBJ2-3; D gene uncertain. The germline V and J ends were trimmed by 5 bases and 3 bases, with 12 bases remaining between them. The CDR3 runs 14 residues. The CDR3 region is CASSPVGRTDTQYF. Written as DNA, the CDR3 is TGTGCCAGCAGTCCGGTAGGAAGAACAGATACGCAGTATTTT.

This chain's CDR3 is CSVEKLGHDTDTQYF. Here the CDR3 DNA reads TGCAGCGTTGAAAAGTTGGGACACGACACAGATACGCAGTATTTT. The chain recombines TRBV29-1 with TRBJ2-3; tentative D call: TRBD1 (6 bases). Germline CDR1 is SQVTM and CDR2 is ANQGSEA. The CDR3 totals 15 residues. V lost 2 bases, J lost 2 bases, and 14 bases lay in between.

This clonotype came up a few times. This chain links TRBV20-1 with TRBJ1-2; no clear D. The CDR3 length is 11 residues. The V gene lost 3 bases and the J gene lost 7 bases, with 9 bases spanning the gap. Germline V CDR1 and CDR2: DFQATT, SNEGSKA (reference sequence). CDR3 sequence (DNA): TGCAGTGCTAGGGTTCTTCTTGGCTACACCTTC. Its translation is CSARVLLGYTF.

This clonotype was seen many times. The J gene is TRBJ2-7, the V gene TRBV5-5; TRBD2 agrees at 11 bases. This CDR3 is built from 14 residues. The germline gives CDR1 SGHKS, CDR2 YYEKEE (reference sequence). V lost 4 bases, J lost 2 bases, and 2 bases stayed unmatched. The CDR3 nucleotides are TGTGCCAGCAGCGTGGGACTAGCGGCCTACGAGCAGTACGTC. Amino acid sequence: CASSVGLAAYEQYV.

The rearrangement links TRBV24-1 to TRBJ2-5, with TRBD2 identical over 7 bases. The CDR3 loop spans 14 amino acids. V lost 2 bases to trimming and J lost 4 bases; unmatched junction nucleotides: 3. The germline V gene encodes CDR1 KGHDR and CDR2 SFDVKD. CDR3 in amino acids: CATSDSSGAETQYF. CDR3 sequence (DNA): TGTGCCACCAGTGATTCAAGCGGGGCAGAGACCCAGTACTTC.

This clonotype occurred many times. This chain uses TRBV10-3 with TRBJ2-5; tentative D call: TRBD2 (6 bases). V lost 10 bases, J lost 4 bases, and 16 bases lay in between. CDR1 is ENHRY and CDR2 is SYGVKD in the germline V gene. The CDR3 is 13 amino acids. The CDR3, as DNA: TGTGCCACGCGGGACTTTGGGAGAGAGACCCAGTACTTC. It encodes CATRDFGRETQYF.

This clonotype showed up many times. The chain uses TRBV29-1 and TRBJ1-2; D unclear. CDR3 size: 8 residues. V was clipped by 3 bases and J by 10 bases, with 3 bases between them. CDR1 is SQVTM, CDR2 ANQGSEA, per germline. The CDR3 loop is CSVDSYTF. The CDR3 DNA follows: TGCAGCGTTGACTCCTACACCTTC. Full variable domain (rest looked up from reference TRBV29-1 and TRBJ1-2): SAVISQKPSRDICQRGTSLTIQCQVDSQVTMMFWYRQQPGQSLTLIATANQGSEATYESGFVIDKFPISRPNLTFSTLTVSNMSPEDSSIYLCSVDSYTFGSGTRLTVV.

The CDR3 DNA follows: TGTGCCAGCACCCTCCAGCCCAGCCAGCCCCAGCATTTT. Translated, it gives CASTLQPSQPQHF. V gene TRBV5-5 combines with J gene TRBJ1-5; D uncertain. This CDR3 region has 13 residues. Germline CDR1 reads SGHKS; CDR2 reads YYEKEE (reference sequence). Trimming stripped 6 bases from V and 7 bases from J, with 14 bases between.

In this sample, this clonotype turned up many times. The chain links TRBV29-1 to TRBJ1-1; no clear D. V lost 3 bases and J 7 bases, leaving 15 bases between the germline ends. Germline values: CDR1 SQVTM, CDR2 ANQGSEA. This CDR3 has 13 residues. CDR3 in DNA: TGCAGCGTTGAGGGAAAGGGCGCCAGTGAAGCTTTCTTT. Protein product: CSVEGKGASEAFF.

The rearrangement uses TRBV12-3 or TRBV12-4 and TRBJ2-2; D possibly corresponds to TRBD2 (5 bases). This CDR3 contains 15 residues. Trimming shortened V by 5 bases and J by 5 bases, and 15 bases separated the two germline ends. The DNA for the CDR3 is TGTGCCAGCAGTCTTGCAGGAGGTAGTACCGGGGAGCTGTTTTTT. Translation gives CASSLAGGSTGELFF.

This clonotype was seen repeatedly, ten times or more. The chain uses TRBV6-4 and TRBJ1-1; 8 nucleotides align to TRBD1. The CDR3 has 19 amino acids. After removal of 9 bases from V and 7 bases from J, the junction contained 28 bases not matched to a gene. Germline CDR1 and CDR2: MRHNA and SNTAGT. The CDR3 spells CASSTNPQGAAVEGGEAFF. Here the CDR3 DNA reads TGTGCCAGTAGTACAAATCCTCAGGGGGCGGCTGTTGAAGGGGGTGAAGCTTTCTTT.

In its sample, this clonotype was seen many times. V usage is TRBV6-5 and J usage is TRBJ2-1, with D possibly called TRBD1 or TRBD2 (5 bases each). CDR3 size: 15 residues. V was cut by 8 bases and J by 0 bases, with 14 bases left in between. Germline CDR1 is MNHEY and CDR2 is SVGAGI. The CDR3 bases are TGTGCCAGCGGTACCGGGGCCGTCTCCTACAATGAGCAGTTCTTC. Its protein product is CASGTGAVSYNEQFF.

V usage is TRBV2 and J usage is TRBJ2-7; D is uncertain. Trimming shortened V by 3 bases and J by 2 bases, and 14 bases separated the two germline ends. CDR3 length equals 15 residues. The V gene's germline CDR1 is SNHLY and CDR2 FYNNEI. CDR3 protein: CASSDGTVGTYEQYV. CDR3 DNA: TGTGCCAGCAGTGACGGCACAGTTGGCACCTACGAGCAGTACGTC.